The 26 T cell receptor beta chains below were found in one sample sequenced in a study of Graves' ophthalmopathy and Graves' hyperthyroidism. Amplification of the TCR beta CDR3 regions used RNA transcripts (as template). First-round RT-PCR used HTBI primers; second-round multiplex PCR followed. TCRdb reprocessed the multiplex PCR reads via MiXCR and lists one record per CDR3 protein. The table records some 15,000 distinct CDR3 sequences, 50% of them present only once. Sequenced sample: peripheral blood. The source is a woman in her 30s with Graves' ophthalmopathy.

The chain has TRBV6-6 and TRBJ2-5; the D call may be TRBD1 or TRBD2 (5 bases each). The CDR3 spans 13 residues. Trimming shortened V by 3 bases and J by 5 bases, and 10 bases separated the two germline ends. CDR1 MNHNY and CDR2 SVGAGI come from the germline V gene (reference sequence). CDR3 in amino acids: CASSYQGRETQYF. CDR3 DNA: TGTGCCAGCAGTTATCAGGGACGTGAGACCCAGTACTTC.

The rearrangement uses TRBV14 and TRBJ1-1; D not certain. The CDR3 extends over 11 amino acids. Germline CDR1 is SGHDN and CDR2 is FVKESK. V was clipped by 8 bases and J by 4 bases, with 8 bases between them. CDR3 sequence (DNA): TGTGCCAGCTTAAGTGGCACTGAAGCTTTCTTT. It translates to CASLSGTEAFF.

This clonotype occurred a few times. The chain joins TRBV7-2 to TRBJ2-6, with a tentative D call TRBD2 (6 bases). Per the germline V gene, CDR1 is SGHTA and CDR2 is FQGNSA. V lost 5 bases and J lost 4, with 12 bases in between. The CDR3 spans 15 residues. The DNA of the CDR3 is TGTGCCAGCAGCACTACTCTAGCGGGGGCCAACGTCCTGACTTTC. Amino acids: CASSTTLAGANVLTF.

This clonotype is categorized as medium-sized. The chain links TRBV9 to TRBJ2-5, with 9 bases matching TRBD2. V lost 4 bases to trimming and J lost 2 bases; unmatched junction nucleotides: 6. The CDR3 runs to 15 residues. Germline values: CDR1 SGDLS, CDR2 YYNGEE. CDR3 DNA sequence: TGTGCCAGCAGCCGGACTAGCGATCCTCAAGAGACCCAGTACTTC. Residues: CASSRTSDPQETQYF.

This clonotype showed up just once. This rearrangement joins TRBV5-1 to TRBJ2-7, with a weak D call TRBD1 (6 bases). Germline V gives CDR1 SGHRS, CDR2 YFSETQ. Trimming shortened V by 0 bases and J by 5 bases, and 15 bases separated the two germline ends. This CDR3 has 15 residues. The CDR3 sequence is CASSLEQGPGHEQYV. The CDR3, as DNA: TGCGCCAGCAGCTTGGAGCAGGGGCCGGGGCACGAGCAGTACGTC.

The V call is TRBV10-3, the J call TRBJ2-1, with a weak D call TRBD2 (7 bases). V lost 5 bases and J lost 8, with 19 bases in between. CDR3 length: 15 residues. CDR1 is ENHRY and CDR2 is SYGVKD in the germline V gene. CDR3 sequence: CAISPGLGGGDEQFF. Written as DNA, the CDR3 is TGTGCCATCAGTCCAGGCTTGGGGGGGGGCGATGAGCAGTTCTTC.

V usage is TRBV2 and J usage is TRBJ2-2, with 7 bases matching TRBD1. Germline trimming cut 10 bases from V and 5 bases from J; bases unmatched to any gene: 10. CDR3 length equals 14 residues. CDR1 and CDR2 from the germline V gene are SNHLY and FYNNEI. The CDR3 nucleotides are TGTGCCACAAAGGGGGCGGTTGCAACCGGGGAGCTGTTTTTT. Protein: CATKGAVATGELFF.

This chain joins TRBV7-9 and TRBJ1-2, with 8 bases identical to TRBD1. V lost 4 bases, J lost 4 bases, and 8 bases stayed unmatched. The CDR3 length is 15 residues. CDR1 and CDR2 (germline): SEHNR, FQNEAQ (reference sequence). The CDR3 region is CASSSLDRAAYGYTF. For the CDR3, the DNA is TGTGCCAGCAGCTCACTGGACAGGGCAGCCTATGGCTACACCTTC.

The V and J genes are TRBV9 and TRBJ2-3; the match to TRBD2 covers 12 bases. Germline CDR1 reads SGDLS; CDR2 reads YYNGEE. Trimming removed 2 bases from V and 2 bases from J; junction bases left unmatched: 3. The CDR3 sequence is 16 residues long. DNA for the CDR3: TGTGCCAGCAGCGTCCTAGCGGGAGGGTTCACAGATACGCAGTATTTT. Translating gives CASSVLAGGFTDTQYF.

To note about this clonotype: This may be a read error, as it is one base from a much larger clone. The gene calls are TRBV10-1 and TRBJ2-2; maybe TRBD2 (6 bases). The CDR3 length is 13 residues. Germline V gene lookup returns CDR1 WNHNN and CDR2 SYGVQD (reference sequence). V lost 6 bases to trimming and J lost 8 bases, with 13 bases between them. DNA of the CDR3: TGCGCCAGCAGAACGACTAGTCCTGGGGAGCTGTTTTTT. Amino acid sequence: CASRTTSPGELFF.

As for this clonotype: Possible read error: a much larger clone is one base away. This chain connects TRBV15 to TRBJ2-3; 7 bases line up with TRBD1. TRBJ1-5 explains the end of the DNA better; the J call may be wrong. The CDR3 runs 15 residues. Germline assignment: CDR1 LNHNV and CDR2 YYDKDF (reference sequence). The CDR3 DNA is TGTGCCACCAGCAGAGGACAGGGTGACGCAGATACGCAGCATTTT. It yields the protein CATSRGQGDADTQHF.

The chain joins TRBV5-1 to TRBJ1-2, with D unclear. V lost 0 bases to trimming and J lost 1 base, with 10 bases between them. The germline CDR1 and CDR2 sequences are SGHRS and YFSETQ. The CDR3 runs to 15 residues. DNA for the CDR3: TGCGCCAGCAGCTTGGATGGGGAACTTAACTATGGCTACACCTTC. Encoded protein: CASSLDGELNYGYTF.

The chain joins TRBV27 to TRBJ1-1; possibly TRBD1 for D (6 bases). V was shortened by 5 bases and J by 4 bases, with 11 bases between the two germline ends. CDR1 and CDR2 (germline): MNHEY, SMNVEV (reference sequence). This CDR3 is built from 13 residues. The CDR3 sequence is CASSDLGGTEAFF. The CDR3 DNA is TGTGCCAGCAGTGACCTAGGGGGCACTGAAGCTTTCTTT.

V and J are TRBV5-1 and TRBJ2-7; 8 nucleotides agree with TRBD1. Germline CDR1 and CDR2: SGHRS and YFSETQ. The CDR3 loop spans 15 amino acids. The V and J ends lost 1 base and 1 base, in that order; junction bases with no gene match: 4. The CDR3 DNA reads TGCGCCAGCAGCTTGATCGGGACAGGATCCTACGAGCAGTACTTC. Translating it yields CASSLIGTGSYEQYF.

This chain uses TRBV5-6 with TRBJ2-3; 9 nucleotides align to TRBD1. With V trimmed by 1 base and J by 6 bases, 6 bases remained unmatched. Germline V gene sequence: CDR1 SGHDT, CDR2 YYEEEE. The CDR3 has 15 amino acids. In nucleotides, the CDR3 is TGTGCCAGCAGCTTGAGCGGACAGGGGAGGGATACGCAGTATTTT. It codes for CASSLSGQGRDTQYF. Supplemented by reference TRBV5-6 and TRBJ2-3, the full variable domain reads DAGVTQSPTHLIKTRGQQVTLRCSPKSGHDTVSWYQQALGQGPQFIFQYYEEEERQRGNFPDRFSGHQFPNYSSELNVNALLLGDSALYLCASSLSGQGRDTQYFGPGTRLTVL.

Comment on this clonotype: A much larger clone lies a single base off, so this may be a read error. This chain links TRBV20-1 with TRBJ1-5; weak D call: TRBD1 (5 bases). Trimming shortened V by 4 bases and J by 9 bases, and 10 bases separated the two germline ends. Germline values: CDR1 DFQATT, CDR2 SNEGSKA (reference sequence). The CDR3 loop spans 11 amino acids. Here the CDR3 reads CSATRGRPQHF. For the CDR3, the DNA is TGCAGTGCTACAAGGGGCCGGCCCCAGCATTTT.

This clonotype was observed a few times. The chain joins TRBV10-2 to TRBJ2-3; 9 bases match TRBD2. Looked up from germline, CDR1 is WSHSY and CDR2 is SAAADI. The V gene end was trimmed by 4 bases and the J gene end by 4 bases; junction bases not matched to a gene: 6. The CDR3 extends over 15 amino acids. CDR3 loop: CASSGSAGGPDTQYF. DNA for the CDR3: TGCGCCAGCAGTGGTAGCGCGGGAGGGCCAGATACGCAGTATTTT.

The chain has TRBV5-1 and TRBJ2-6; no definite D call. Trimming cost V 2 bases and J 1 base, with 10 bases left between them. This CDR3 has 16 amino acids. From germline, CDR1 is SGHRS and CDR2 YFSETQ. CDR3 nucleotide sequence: TGCGCCAGCAGCTTCCCCTCTACGTCTGGGGCCAACGTCCTGACTTTC. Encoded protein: CASSFPSTSGANVLTF.

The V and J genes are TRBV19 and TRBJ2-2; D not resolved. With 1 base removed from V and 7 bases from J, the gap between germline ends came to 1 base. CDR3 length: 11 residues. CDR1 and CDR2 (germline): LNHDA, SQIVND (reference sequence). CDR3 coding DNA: TGTGCCAGTAGTATAGTCGGGGAGCTGTTTTTT. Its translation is CASSIVGELFF. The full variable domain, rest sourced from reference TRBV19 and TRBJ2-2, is DGGITQSPKYLFRKEGQNVTLSCEQNLNHDAMYWYRQDPGQGLRLIYYSQIVNDFQKGDIAEGYSVSREKKESFPLTVTSAQKNPTAFYLCASSIVGELFFGEGSRLTVL.

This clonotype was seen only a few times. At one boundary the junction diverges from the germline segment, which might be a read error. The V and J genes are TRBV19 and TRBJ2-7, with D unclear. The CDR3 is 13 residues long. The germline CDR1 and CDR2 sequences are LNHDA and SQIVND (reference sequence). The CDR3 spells CASSIQDPGEQYF. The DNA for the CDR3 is TGTGCCAGTAGTATACAGGATCCTGGCGAGCAGTACTTT.

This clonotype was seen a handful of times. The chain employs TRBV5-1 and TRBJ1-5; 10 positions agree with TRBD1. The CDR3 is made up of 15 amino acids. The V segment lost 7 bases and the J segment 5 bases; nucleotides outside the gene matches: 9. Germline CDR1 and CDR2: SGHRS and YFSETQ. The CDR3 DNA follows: TGCGCCAGCGGCGAGGGGACAGGGGTGCATCAGCCCCAGCATTTT. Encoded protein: CASGEGTGVHQPQHF.

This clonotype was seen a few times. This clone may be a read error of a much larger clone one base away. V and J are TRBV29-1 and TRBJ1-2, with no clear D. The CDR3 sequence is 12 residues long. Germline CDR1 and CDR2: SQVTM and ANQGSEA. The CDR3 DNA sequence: TGCAGCGTTCCCCGACTCGAGTATGGCTGCACCTTC. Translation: CSVPRLEYGCTF.

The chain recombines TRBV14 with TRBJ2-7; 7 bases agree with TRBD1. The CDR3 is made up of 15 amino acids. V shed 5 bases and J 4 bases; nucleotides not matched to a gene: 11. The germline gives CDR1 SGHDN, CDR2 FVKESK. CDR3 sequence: CASSRTGTRGYEQYF. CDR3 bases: TGTGCCAGCAGCAGAACCGGGACCAGGGGGTACGAGCAGTACTTC.

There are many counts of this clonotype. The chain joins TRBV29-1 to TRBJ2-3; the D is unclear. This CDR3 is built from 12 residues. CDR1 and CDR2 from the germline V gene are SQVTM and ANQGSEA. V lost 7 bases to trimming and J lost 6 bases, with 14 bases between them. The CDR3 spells CSAPLSLDTQYF. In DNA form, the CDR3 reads TGCAGCGCCCCCCTTAGTTTGGATACGCAGTATTTT.

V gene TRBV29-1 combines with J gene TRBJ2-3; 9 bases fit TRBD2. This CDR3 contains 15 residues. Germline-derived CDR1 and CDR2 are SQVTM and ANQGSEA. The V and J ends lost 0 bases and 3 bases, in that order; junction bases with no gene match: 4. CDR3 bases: TGCAGCGTTGAAGATTTGCGGGGGGGGACAGATACGCAGTATTTT. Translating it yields CSVEDLRGGTDTQYF.

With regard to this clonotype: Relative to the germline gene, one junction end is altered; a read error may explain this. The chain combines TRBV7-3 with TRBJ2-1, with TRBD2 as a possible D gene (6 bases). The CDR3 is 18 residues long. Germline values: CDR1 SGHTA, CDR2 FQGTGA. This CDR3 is CASSSPKGLPSSYNGQFF. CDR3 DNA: TGTGCCAGCAGCTCCCCAAAGGGACTCCCCAGCTCCTACAATGGGCAGTTCTTC.